This T cell receptor (beta chain) is drawn from a study of T cell clonality in common variable immunodeficiency. Many counts were recorded for this clone. Its antigen is still unknown. Equal genomic DNA amounts from CVID and control samples were sequenced. Here immunoSEQ multiplex PCR was the method, and the copy in TCRdb shows in-frame clones only, minus some. The sample holds 21,000 or so clones, and no clone turns up only once. Each donor provided about 4.5 to 8.5 ml of heparinized whole blood. Broader study findings: Compared with controls, CVID subjects had fewer shared TCRbeta clones. Reportedly, TCR beta sequences from common variable immunodeficiency showed fewer deletions and N-nucleotide insertions. Patient heterogeneity in the CVID cohort limited correlations between repertoire features and clinical complications.

This sequence originates from a human donor with common variable immunodeficiency. Sample: peripheral blood mononuclear cells.

The CDR3 reads CASSGNYEQYF. Incomplete CDR3 DNA: TGTGCCAGCAGTGGCAACTACGAG. V gene TRBV28 combines with J gene TRBJ2-7, with no clear D. Read coverage stops 3 residues before the CDR3 terminus; the germline J gene supplies the remainder. The V gene's germline CDR1 is MDHEN and CDR2 SYDVKM. With 5 bases removed from V and 3 bases from J, the gap between germline ends came to 5 bases. The CDR3 contains 11 residues.